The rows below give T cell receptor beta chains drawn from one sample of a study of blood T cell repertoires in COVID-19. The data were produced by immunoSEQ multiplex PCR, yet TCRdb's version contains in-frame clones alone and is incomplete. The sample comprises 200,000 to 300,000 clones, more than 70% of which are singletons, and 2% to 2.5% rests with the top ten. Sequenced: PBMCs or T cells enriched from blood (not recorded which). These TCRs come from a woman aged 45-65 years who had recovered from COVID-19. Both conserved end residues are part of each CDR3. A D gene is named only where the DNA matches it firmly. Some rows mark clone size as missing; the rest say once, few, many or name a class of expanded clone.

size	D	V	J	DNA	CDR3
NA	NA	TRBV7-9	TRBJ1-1	TGTGCCAGCAGCCTCACAGGGTTGAACACTGAAGCTTTCTTT	CASSLTGLNTEAFF
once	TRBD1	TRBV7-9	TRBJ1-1	TGTGCCAGCAGACTCACCGGGACAGGGACCAGGAACACTGAAGCTTTCTTT	CASRLTGTGTRNTEAFF
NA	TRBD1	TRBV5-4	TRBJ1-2	TGTGCCAGCAGCGTCCGGGACAGGGGGGGCTATGGCTACACCTTC	CASSVRDRGGYGYTF
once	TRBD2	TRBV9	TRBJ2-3	TGTGCCAGCAGCGCCAGTGTTGGGCTAGCGGACACAGATACGCAGTATTTT	CASSASVGLADTDTQYF
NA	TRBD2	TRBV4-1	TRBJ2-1	TGCGCCAGCAGCCCGGGAGGGTTTGGGGCTATCGATGAGCAGTTCTTC	CASSPGGFGAIDEQFF
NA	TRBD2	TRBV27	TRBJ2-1	TGTGCCAGCAGTTCCGGACTAGCGGGAGTTCTCGTCGATGAGCAGTTCTTC	CASSSGLAGVLVDEQFF
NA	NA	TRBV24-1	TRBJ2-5	TGTGCCACCAGTGATCCATCGACAGGTGAAGAGACCCAGTACTTC	CATSDPSTGEETQYF
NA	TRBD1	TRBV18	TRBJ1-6	TGTGCCAGCTCACCATCCGGGACAGGGCACTCACCCCTCCACTTT	CASSPSGTGHSPLHF
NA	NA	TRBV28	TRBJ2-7	TGTGCCACCACGGGGGGCGTCTTCTCCTACGAGCAGTACTTC	CATTGGVFSYEQYF
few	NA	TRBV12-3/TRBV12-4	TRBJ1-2	TGTGCCAGCAGTTTGTACAGCCGATATGGCTACACCTTC	CASSLYSRYGYTF
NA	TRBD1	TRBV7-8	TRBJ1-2	TGTGCCAGCAGCTTAGGACAGGGGGCTCATCAAGGCTATGGCTACACCTTC	CASSLGQGAHQGYGYTF
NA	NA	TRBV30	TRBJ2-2	TGTGCCTGGAGCGCCATAGCGGCCTACACCGGGGAGCTGTTTTTT	CAWSAIAAYTGELFF
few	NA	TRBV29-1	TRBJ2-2	TGCAGCGGTGCACAGGGGGGGGCCGGGGAGCTGTTTTTT	CSGAQGGAGELFF
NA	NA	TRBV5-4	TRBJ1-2	TGTGCCAGCAGCGCCTCTGGCAGGGTAGACTATGGCTACACCTTC	CASSASGRVDYGYTF
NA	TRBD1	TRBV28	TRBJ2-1	TGTGCCAGCAGGGCGACAGGGAATGAGCAGTTCTTC	CASRATGNEQFF
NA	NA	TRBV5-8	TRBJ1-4	TGTGCCAGCAGCCGACGAGGTAGTGGGAATGAAAAACTGTTTTTT	CASSRRGSGNEKLFF
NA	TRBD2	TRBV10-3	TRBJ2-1	TGTGCCATCAGAGGAGCGGGAGAGAACTCCTACAATGAGCAGTTCTTC	CAIRGAGENSYNEQFF
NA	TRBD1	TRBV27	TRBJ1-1	TGTGCCAGCAGTTTGGGACAGGGGCGCACTGAAGCTTTCTTT	CASSLGQGRTEAFF
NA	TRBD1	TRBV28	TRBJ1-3	TGTGCCAGCAGTCGGACAGGGCCTGGAAACACCATATATTTT	CASSRTGPGNTIYF
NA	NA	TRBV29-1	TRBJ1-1	TGCAGCGTTGACGACACAGGGCTGAGTACTGAAGCTTTCTTT	CSVDDTGLSTEAFF
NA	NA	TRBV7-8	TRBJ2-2	TGTGCCAGCAGCTTACCCAGGCCGAACACCGGGGAGCTGTTTTTT	CASSLPRPNTGELFF
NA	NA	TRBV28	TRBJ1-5	TGTGCCAGCAGGCTGACCCAGGAAAGTCAGCCCCAGCATTTT	CASRLTQESQPQHF